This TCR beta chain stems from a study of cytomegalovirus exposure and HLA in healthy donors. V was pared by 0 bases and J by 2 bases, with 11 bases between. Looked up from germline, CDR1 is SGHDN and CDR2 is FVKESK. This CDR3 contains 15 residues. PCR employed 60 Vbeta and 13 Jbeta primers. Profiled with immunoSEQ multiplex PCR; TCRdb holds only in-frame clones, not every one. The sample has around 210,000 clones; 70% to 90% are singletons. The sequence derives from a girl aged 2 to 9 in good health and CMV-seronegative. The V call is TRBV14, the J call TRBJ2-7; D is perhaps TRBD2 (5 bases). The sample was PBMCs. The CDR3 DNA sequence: TGTGCCAGCAGCCAAGATTCGGGGTTTCCCTACGAGCAGTACTTC. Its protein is CASSQDSGFPYEQYF. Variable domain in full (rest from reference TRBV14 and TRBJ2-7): EAGVTQFPSHSVIEKGQTVTLRCDPISGHDNLYWYRRVMGKEIKFLLHFVKESKQDESGMPNNRFLAERTGGTYSTLKVQPAELEDSGVYFCASSQDSGFPYEQYFGPGTRLTVT.